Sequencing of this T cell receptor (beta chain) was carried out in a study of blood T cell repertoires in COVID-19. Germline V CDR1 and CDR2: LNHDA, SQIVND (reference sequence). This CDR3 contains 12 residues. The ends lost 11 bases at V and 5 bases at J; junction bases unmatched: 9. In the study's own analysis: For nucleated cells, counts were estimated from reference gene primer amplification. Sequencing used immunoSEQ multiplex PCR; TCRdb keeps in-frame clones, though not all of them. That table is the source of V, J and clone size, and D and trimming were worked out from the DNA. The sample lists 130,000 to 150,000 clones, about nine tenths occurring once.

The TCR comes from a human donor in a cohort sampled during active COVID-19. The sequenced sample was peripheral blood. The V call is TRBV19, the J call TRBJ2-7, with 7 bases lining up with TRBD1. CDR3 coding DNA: TGTGCCGCCAGGGGGACGGGAAACGAGCAGTACTTC. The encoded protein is CAARGTGNEQYF.